The 21 T cell receptor beta chains listed next were all sequenced from one sample in a study of blood T cell repertoires in COVID-19. Clones were read by immunoSEQ multiplex PCR, and TCRdb kept only the in-frame ones, dropping some. The profile shows approximately 52,000 clones, just over 85% of them singletons. Specimen: peripheral blood. All receptors derive from a man aged 65 to 85 with acute or convalescent COVID-19.

The chain couples TRBV5-5 to TRBJ1-2; D not resolved. Trimming took 0 bases from V and 4 from J, leaving 4 bases between them. The CDR3 has 12 amino acids. Germline CDR1 is SGHKS and CDR2 is YYEKEE (reference sequence). CDR3 nucleotide sequence: TGTGCCAGCAGCTTGGCGGTCTATGGCTACACCTTC. This sequence encodes CASSLAVYGYTF. The complete variable domain, with remaining parts taken from reference TRBV5-5 and TRBJ1-2, reads DAGVTQSPTHLIKTRGQQVTLRCSPISGHKSVSWYQQVLGQGPQFIFQYYEKEERGRGNFPDRFSARQFPNYSSELNVNALLLGDSALYLCASSLAVYGYTFGSGTRLTVV.

This CDR3 reads CASSLEGRGRGYGYTF. In DNA form, the CDR3 reads TGCGCCAGCAGCTTGGAAGGCAGGGGGCGCGGCTATGGCTACACCTTC. The rearrangement links TRBV5-1 to TRBJ1-2; 8 bases line up with TRBD1. V shed 0 bases and J 4 bases; nucleotides not matched to a gene: 8. Germline loops: CDR1 SGHRS, CDR2 YFSETQ. The CDR3 covers 16 residues.

The chain employs TRBV5-5 and TRBJ1-4, with no clear D. The CDR3 consists of 18 residues. Trimming shortened V by 4 bases and J by 4 bases, and 23 bases separated the two germline ends. Per the germline V gene, CDR1 is SGHKS and CDR2 is YYEKEE (reference sequence). The CDR3 region is CASSQQTVSVALNEKLFF. The CDR3 DNA reads as TGTGCCAGCAGCCAGCAGACTGTTTCGGTGGCCCTTAATGAAAAACTGTTTTTT. The variable domain in full, with the rest retrieved from reference TRBV5-5 and TRBJ1-4, is DAGVTQSPTHLIKTRGQQVTLRCSPISGHKSVSWYQQVLGQGPQFIFQYYEKEERGRGNFPDRFSARQFPNYSSELNVNALLLGDSALYLCASSQQTVSVALNEKLFFGSGTQLSVL.

This rearrangement joins TRBV24-1 to TRBJ2-7, with 8 bases aligning to TRBD2. The CDR3 spans 15 residues. V lost 1 base, J lost 3 bases, and 4 bases stayed unmatched. Germline CDR1 and CDR2: KGHDR and SFDVKD. CDR3 in amino acids: CATSDFGGGNYEQYV. The CDR3 DNA sequence: TGTGCCACCAGTGATTTCGGGGGGGGAAACTACGAGCAGTACGTC.

The chain uses TRBV10-3 and TRBJ2-2; D is undetermined. The germline CDR1 and CDR2 sequences are ENHRY and SYGVKD. The CDR3 sequence is 16 residues long. Trimming left V 0 bases short and J 3 bases short, with 11 bases between. CDR3 residues: CAISESTNLHTGELFF. The DNA for the CDR3 is TGTGCCATCAGTGAGTCGACAAACCTTCACACCGGGGAGCTGTTTTTT.

The gene calls are TRBV19 and TRBJ2-2; 7 bases are shared with TRBD2. Per germline, CDR1 LNHDA and CDR2 SQIVND (reference sequence). This CDR3 is 16 amino acids long. Unmatched junction bases numbered 12, after V lost 6 bases and J lost 5 bases. This CDR3 reads CASRAGQGRRTGELFF. Here the CDR3 DNA reads TGTGCCAGTAGAGCGGGGCAGGGACGGAGAACCGGGGAGCTGTTTTTT.

As DNA, the CDR3 is TGTGCCAGCAGATCTTACAGGGGGCAATACACTGAAGCTTTCTTT. As protein: CASRSYRGQYTEAFF. V and J are TRBV28 and TRBJ1-1; 9 nucleotides match TRBD1. CDR1 MDHEN and CDR2 SYDVKM come from the germline V gene. Trimming removed 6 bases from V and 3 bases from J; junction bases left unmatched: 8. CDR3 length: 15 residues. The variable domain in full, completed from reference TRBV28 and TRBJ1-1, reads DVKVTQSSRYLVKRTGEKVFLECVQDMDHENMFWYRQDPGLGLRLIYFSYDVKMKEKGDIPEGYSVSREKKERFSLILESASTNQTSMYLCASRSYRGQYTEAFFGQGTRLTVV.

The chain carries TRBV29-1 and TRBJ2-2; 12 bases match TRBD1. Germline CDR1 and CDR2: SQVTM and ANQGSEA. CDR3 size: 17 residues. V was clipped by 4 bases and J by 5 bases; unmatched bases: 11. The CDR3 sequence: CSVVGTGGVMGTGELFF. The CDR3 DNA follows: TGCAGCGTTGTAGGGACAGGGGGCGTGATGGGGACCGGGGAGCTGTTTTTT.

The rearrangement joins TRBV4-3 to TRBJ2-3, with 7 positions matching TRBD1. From germline, CDR1 is LGHNA and CDR2 YSLEER. The CDR3 totals 14 residues. V shed 2 bases, J shed 6 bases, and the junction held 5 bases outside the gene matches. The CDR3 is CASSQQGERDTQYF. In DNA, the CDR3 is TGCGCCAGCAGCCAACAGGGGGAGAGGGATACGCAGTATTTT.

The chain recombines TRBV5-4 with TRBJ1-1; D is perhaps TRBD1 (5 bases). The CDR3 loop spans 13 amino acids. Trimming left V 1 base short and J 5 bases short, with 9 bases between. Germline V gene data show CDR1 as SGHNT and CDR2 as YYREEE (reference sequence). The CDR3 region has the DNA TGTGCCAGCAGCTTGAGGAGGGGAACTGAAGCTTTCTTT. Protein sequence: CASSLRRGTEAFF.

The chain links TRBV24-1 to TRBJ1-4, with D maybe TRBD1 (5 bases). V gave up 2 bases and J gave up 5 bases, with 11 bases separating them. The CDR3 length is 15 residues. Germline V lookup: CDR1 KGHDR, CDR2 SFDVKD. The CDR3 spells CATSDSRVPNEKLFF. The CDR3 DNA is TGTGCCACCAGTGATTCCAGGGTCCCGAATGAAAAACTGTTTTTT.

The genes are TRBV5-1 and TRBJ2-3; maybe TRBD2 (6 bases). CDR3 length: 15 amino acids. With 0 bases removed from V and 4 bases from J, the gap between germline ends came to 12 bases. Germline CDR1 and CDR2: SGHRS and YFSETQ. The CDR3: CASSLGAGSPDTQYF. The DNA of the CDR3 is TGCGCCAGCAGCTTGGGCGCGGGGTCCCCAGATACGCAGTATTTT.

In this sample, this clone turned up once. The gene calls are TRBV6-2 or TRBV6-3 and TRBJ1-1; 9 nucleotides match TRBD1. The germline gives CDR1 MNHEY, CDR2 SVGEGT. V was pared by 4 bases and J by 4 bases, with 10 bases of the junction left unmatched. The CDR3 spans 16 residues. The CDR3 DNA sequence: TGTGCCAGCAGTTCGGGACAGGGATCGGGGTTCACTGAAGCTTTCTTT. Protein sequence: CASSSGQGSGFTEAFF.

V and J are TRBV7-9 and TRBJ1-2; 9 positions agree with TRBD1. This CDR3 is 14 amino acids long. V dropped 5 bases and J dropped 6; count of bases not matched to a gene: 7. The germline V gene encodes CDR1 SEHNR and CDR2 FQNEAQ (reference sequence). CDR3 bases: TGTGCCAGCAGCCACGGACAGGGGCAGGATGGCTACACCTTC. Translated: CASSHGQGQDGYTF.

V gene TRBV5-1 combines with J gene TRBJ2-2; 15 bases are shared with TRBD2. Germline trimming cut 4 bases from V and 6 bases from J; bases unmatched to any gene: 7. Per germline, CDR1 SGHRS and CDR2 YFSETQ. CDR3 size: 17 residues. The CDR3 region is CASSPGTSGRQAGELFF. CDR3 DNA: TGCGCCAGCAGCCCAGGGACTAGCGGGAGGCAGGCCGGGGAGCTGTTTTTT.

This chain links TRBV24-1 with TRBJ1-1, with no clear D. V was shortened by 5 bases and J by 3 bases, with 15 bases between the two germline ends. Germline loops: CDR1 KGHDR, CDR2 SFDVKD. The CDR3 sequence is 15 residues long. CDR3 sequence (DNA): TGTGCCACCAGTGCCAGTAGCACGGCGGACACTGAAGCTTTCTTT. Translating gives CATSASSTADTEAFF.

This chain links TRBV6-5 with TRBJ1-2; TRBD1 aligns across 7 bases. The CDR3 is made up of 14 amino acids. Germline V gene lookup returns CDR1 MNHEY and CDR2 SVGAGI. With V trimmed by 5 bases and J by 4 bases, 7 bases remained unmatched. The chain's CDR3 is CASSLDRAGYGYTF. CDR3 DNA sequence: TGTGCCAGCAGTCTAGACAGGGCGGGCTATGGCTACACCTTC.

The chain is built from TRBV4-3 and TRBJ2-7, with D tentatively TRBD1 (6 bases). Germline loops: CDR1 LGHNA, CDR2 YSLEER. The CDR3 totals 13 residues. V was pared by 0 bases and J by 3 bases, with 6 bases between. CDR3 sequence (DNA): TGCGCCAGCAGCCAAGACAGGGGCTACGAGCAGTACTTC. Translated: CASSQDRGYEQYF.

The chain is built from TRBV19 and TRBJ2-5; 8 bases agree with TRBD1. The germline V gene encodes CDR1 LNHDA and CDR2 SQIVND (reference sequence). The CDR3 is 13 amino acids. V was pared by 9 bases and J by 3 bases, with 6 bases of the junction left unmatched. The CDR3 here is CASRTGGEETQYF. The CDR3, as DNA: TGTGCCAGCAGAACAGGGGGTGAAGAGACCCAGTACTTC. Full variable domain (missing parts from reference TRBV19 and TRBJ2-5): DGGITQSPKYLFRKEGQNVTLSCEQNLNHDAMYWYRQDPGQGLRLIYYSQIVNDFQKGDIAEGYSVSREKKESFPLTVTSAQKNPTAFYLCASRTGGEETQYFGPGTRLLVL.

The J gene is TRBJ1-4, the V gene TRBV11-2; 7 bases map to TRBD1. Germline CDR1 and CDR2: SGHAT and FQNNGV. Trimming cost V 4 bases and J 0 bases; bases outside gene matches: 2. The CDR3 runs 15 residues. The CDR3 region is CASSWGQSTNEKLFF. The CDR3 DNA sequence: TGTGCCAGCAGCTGGGGACAGTCAACTAATGAAAAACTGTTTTTT.

The chain carries TRBV9 and TRBJ2-2; the D gene is possibly TRBD2 (5 bases). With 3 bases removed from V and 2 bases from J, the gap between germline ends came to 11 bases. Looked up from germline, CDR1 is SGDLS and CDR2 is YYNGEE. CDR3 length equals 15 residues. CDR3 residues: CASSAAAVNTGELFF. The CDR3 DNA reads as TGTGCCAGCAGCGCTGCAGCGGTAAACACCGGGGAGCTGTTTTTT.